The clone carrying this TCR beta chain was recorded once. These data are taken from a study of blood T cell repertoires in COVID-19. Looking at the study overall: T cells, B-cell-depleted T cells, or PBMCs supplied cDNA or gDNA.

Authors' analysis steps: Amplification of reference gene primers provided the estimated nucleated cell counts. TCRdb's copy holds only in-frame clones and misses some; the assay was immunoSEQ multiplex PCR. D and trimming come from the DNA, and the V and J calls and clone size come from that table. This table holds over 75,000 clones, more than 65% found once. Source material: peripheral blood. The source is a man aged 70-80 years with acute or convalescent COVID-19.

The CDR3 sequence: CASSLSTGVGPNEQFF. CDR3 bases: TGTGCCAGCAGTTTATCGACAGGGGTAGGGCCCAATGAGCAGTTCTTC. The rearrangement joins TRBV27 to TRBJ2-1; 8 bases fit TRBD1. Germline-derived CDR1 and CDR2 are MNHEY and SMNVEV (reference sequence). The junction had 7 bases not matched to a gene; V was cut back by 0 bases and J by 6 bases. The length of the CDR3 is 16 residues.